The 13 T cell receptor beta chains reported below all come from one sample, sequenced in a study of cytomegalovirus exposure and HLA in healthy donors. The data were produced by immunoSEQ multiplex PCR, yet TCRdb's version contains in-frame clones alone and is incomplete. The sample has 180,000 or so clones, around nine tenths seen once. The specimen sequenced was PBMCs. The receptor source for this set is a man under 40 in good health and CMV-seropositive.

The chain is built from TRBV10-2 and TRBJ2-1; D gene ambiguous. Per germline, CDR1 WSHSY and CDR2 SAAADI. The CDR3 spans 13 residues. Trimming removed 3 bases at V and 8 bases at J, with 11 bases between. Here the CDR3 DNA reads TGCGCCAGCAGTGATCAGTACGGGCATGAGCAGTTCTTC. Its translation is CASSDQYGHEQFF.

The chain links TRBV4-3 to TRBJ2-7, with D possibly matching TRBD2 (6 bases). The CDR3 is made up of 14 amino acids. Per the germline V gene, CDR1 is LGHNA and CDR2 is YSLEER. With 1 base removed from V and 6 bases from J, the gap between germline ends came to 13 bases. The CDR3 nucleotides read TGCGCCAGCAGCCAAGTCCATCGGGGAGGCGAGCAGTACTTC. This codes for CASSQVHRGGEQYF.

The CDR3 nucleotides read TGTGCCAGCAGTCCTTCAGGGGCGGGGACCTACGAGCAGTACTTC. Translation gives CASSPSGAGTYEQYF. This chain connects TRBV28 to TRBJ2-7; D assignment may be TRBD1 or TRBD2 (6 bases each). Trimming left V 5 bases short and J 2 bases short, with 16 bases between. The CDR3 is made up of 15 amino acids. Germline V lookup: CDR1 MDHEN, CDR2 SYDVKM.

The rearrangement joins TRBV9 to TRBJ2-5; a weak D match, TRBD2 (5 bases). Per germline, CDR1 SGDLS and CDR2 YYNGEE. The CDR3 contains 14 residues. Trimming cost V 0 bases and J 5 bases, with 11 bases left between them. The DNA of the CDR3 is TGTGCCAGCAGCGTAGAGGCAGGAGGTGAGACCCAGTACTTC. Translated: CASSVEAGGETQYF.

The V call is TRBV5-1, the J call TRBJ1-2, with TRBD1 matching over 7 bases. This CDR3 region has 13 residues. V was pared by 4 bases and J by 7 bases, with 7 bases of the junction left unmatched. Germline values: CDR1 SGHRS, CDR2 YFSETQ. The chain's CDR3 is CASSQANRGGYTF. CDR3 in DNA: TGCGCCAGCAGCCAAGCGAACAGGGGTGGCTACACCTTC.

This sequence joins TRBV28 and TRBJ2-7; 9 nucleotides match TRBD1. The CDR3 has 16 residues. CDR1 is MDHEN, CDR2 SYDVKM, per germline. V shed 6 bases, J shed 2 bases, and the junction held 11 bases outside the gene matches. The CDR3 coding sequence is TGTGCCAGCAGACCACCCGACAGGGGGAGGCCCTACGAGCAGTACTTC. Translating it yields CASRPPDRGRPYEQYF.

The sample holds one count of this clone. CDR3: CASSPRGAVGNTIYF. CDR3 DNA sequence: TGTGCCAGCAGTCCCAGGGGGGCTGTTGGAAACACCATATATTTT. This rearrangement joins TRBV2 to TRBJ1-3, with 7 bases identical to TRBD1. This CDR3 has 15 amino acids. CDR1 SNHLY and CDR2 FYNNEI come from the germline V gene. J was trimmed by 3 bases and V by 5 bases; bases with no gene match: 7.

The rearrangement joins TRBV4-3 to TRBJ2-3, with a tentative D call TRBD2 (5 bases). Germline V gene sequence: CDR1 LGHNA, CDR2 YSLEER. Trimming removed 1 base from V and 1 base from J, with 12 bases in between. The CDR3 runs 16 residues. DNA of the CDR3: TGCGCCAGCAGCCAAGGTCCGGGGTCGGGCACAGATACGCAGTATTTT. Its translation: CASSQGPGSGTDTQYF.

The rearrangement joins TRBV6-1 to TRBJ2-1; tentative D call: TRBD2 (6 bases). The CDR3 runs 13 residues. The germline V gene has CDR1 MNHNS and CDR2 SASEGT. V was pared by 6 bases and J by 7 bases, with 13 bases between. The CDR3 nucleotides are TGTGCCAGCAGGGAGTCTAGCGTTAATGAGCAGTTCTTC. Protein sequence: CASRESSVNEQFF.

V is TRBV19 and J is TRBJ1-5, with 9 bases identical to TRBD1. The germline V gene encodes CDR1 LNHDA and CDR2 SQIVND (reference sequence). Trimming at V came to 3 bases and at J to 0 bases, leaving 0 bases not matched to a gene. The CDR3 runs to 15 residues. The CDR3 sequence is CASSMDRGSNQPQHF. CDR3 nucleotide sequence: TGTGCCAGTAGTATGGACAGGGGTAGCAATCAGCCCCAGCATTTT. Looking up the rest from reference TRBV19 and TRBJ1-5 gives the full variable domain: DGGITQSPKYLFRKEGQNVTLSCEQNLNHDAMYWYRQDPGQGLRLIYYSQIVNDFQKGDIAEGYSVSREKKESFPLTVTSAQKNPTAFYLCASSMDRGSNQPQHFGDGTRLSIL.

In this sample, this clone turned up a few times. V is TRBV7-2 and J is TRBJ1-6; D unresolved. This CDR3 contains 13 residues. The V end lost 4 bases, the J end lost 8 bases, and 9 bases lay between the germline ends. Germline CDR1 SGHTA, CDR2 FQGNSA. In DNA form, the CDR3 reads TGTGCCAGCAGCTACCCTAGCGATTCACCCCTCCACTTT. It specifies CASSYPSDSPLHF.

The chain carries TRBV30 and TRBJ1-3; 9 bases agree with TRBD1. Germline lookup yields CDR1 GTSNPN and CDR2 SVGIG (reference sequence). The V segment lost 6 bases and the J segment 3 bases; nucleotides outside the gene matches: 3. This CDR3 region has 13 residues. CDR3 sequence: CACTGGSGNTIYF. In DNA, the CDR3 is TGTGCCTGCACAGGGGGCAGTGGAAACACCATATATTTT.

The CDR3 bases are TGTGCCAGCAGCTTGTTTCCCGTCGGACTGAGTGTCCAAGAGACCCAGTACTTC. Its protein product is CASSLFPVGLSVQETQYF. The chain employs TRBV5-6 and TRBJ2-5, with a weak D call TRBD2 (5 bases). The CDR3 sequence is 18 residues long. Per the germline V gene, CDR1 is SGHDT and CDR2 is YYEEEE. V lost 1 base to trimming and J lost 1 base, with 20 bases between them.